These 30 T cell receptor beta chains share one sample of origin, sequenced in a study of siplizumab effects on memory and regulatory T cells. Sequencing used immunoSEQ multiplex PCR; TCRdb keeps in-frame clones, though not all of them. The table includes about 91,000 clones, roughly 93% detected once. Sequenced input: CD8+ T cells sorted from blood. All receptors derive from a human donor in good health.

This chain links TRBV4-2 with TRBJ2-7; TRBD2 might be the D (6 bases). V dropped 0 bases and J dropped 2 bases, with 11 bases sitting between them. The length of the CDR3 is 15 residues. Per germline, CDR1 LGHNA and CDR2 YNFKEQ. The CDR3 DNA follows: TGTGCCAGCAGCCAAGATTTTCGGGGGACCTACGAGCAGTACTTC. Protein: CASSQDFRGTYEQYF.

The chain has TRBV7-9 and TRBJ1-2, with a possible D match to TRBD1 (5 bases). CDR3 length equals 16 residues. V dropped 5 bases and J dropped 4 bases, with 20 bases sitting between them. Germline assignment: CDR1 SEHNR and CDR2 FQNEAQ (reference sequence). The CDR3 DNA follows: TGTGCCAGCAGCCACTCCACCCGGGGCTCGGGCTATGGCTACACCTTC. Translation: CASSHSTRGSGYGYTF.

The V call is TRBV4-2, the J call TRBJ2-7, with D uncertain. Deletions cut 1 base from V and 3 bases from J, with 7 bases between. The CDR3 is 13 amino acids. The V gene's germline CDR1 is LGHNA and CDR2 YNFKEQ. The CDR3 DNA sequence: TGTGCCAGCAGCCAAGTGGGGAACTACGAGCAGTACTTC. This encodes CASSQVGNYEQYF.

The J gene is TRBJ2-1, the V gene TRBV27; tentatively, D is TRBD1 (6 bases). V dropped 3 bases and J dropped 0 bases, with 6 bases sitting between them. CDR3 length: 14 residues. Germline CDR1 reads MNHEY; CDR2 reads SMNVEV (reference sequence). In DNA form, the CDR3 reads TGTGCCAGCAGTTTGGACAGCTCCTACAATGAGCAGTTCTTC. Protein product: CASSLDSSYNEQFF.

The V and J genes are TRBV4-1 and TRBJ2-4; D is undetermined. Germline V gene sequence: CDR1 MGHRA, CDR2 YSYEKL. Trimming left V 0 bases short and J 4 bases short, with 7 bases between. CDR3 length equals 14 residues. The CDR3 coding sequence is TGCGCCAGCAGCCAAGAGGCCCGAAAAAACATTCAGTACTTC. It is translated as CASSQEARKNIQYF.

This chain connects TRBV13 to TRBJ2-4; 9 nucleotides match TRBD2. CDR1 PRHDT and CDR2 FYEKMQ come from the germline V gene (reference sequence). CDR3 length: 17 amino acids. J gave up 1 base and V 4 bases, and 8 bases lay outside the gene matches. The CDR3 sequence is CASSSDSGSPAKNIQYF. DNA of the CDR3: TGTGCCAGCAGCTCAGATAGCGGGAGCCCGGCCAAAAACATTCAGTACTTC.

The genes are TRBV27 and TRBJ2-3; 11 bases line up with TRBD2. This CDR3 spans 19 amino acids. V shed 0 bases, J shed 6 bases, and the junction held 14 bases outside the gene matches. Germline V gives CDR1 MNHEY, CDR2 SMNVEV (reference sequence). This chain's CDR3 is CASSLSVLAGGLGVDTQYF. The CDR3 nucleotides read TGTGCCAGCAGTTTATCCGTCCTAGCGGGGGGCCTCGGCGTGGATACGCAGTATTTT.

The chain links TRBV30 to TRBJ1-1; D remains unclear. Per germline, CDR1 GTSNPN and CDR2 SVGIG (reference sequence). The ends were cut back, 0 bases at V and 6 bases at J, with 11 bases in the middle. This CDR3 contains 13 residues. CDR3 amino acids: CAWSVPMSPEAFF. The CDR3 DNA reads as TGTGCCTGGAGTGTACCAATGTCCCCTGAAGCTTTCTTT. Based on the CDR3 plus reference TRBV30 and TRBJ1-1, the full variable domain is SQTIHQWPATLVQPVGSPLSLECTVEGTSNPNLYWYRQAAGRGLQLLFYSVGIGQISSEVPQNLSASRPQDRQFILSSKKLLLSDSGFYLCAWSVPMSPEAFFGQGTRLTVV.

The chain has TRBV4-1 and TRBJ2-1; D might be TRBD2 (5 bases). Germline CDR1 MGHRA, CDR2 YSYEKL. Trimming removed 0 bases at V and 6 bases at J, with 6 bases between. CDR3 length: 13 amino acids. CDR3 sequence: CASSQEGGNEQFF. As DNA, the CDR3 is TGCGCCAGCAGCCAAGAAGGAGGCAATGAGCAGTTCTTC.

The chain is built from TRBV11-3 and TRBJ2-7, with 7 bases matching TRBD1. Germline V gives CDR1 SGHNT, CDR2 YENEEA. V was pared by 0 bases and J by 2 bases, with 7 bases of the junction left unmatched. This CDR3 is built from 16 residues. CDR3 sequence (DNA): TGTGCCAGCAGCTTAGAGGGGACAGATCCTACCTACGAGCAGTACTTC. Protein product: CASSLEGTDPTYEQYF.

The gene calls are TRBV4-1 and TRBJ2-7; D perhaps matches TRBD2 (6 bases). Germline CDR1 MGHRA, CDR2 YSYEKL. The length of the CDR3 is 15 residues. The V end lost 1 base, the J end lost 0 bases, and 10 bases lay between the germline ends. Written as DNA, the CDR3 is TGCGCCAGCAGCCAAGCGGCGGGGCTCTCCTACGAGCAGTACTTC. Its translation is CASSQAAGLSYEQYF.

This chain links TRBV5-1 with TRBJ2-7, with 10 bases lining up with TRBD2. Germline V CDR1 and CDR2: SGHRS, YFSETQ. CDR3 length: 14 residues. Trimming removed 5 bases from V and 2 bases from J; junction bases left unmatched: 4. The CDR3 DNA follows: TGCGCCAGCAGGGCTAGCGGGGGCCCCTACGAGCAGTACTTC. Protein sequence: CASRASGGPYEQYF.

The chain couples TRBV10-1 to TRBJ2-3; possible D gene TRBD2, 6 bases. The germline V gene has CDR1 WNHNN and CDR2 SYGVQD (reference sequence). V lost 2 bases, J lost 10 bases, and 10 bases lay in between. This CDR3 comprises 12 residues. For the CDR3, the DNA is TGCGCCAGCAGTGAGATCGGGGGAGCGCAGTATTTT. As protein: CASSEIGGAQYF.

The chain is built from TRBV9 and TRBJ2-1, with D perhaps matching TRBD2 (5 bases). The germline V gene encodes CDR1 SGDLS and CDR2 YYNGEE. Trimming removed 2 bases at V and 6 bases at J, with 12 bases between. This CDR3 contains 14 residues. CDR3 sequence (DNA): TGTGCCAGCAGCGTTGAGGACTCAGCCAATGAGCAGTTCTTC. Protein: CASSVEDSANEQFF.

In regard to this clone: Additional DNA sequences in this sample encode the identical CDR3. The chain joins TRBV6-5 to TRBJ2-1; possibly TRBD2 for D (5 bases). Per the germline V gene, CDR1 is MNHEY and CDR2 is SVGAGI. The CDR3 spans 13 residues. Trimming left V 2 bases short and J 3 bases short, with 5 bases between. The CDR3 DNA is TGTGCCAGCAGTTACGGAGGCTACAATGAGCAGTTCTTC. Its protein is CASSYGGYNEQFF.

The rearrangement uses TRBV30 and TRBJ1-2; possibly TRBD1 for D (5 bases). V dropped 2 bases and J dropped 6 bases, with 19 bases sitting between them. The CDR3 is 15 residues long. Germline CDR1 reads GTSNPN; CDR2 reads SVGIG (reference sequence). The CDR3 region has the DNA TGTGCCTGGAGTAAAATGGGGGGTCCTATGGATGGCTACACCTTC. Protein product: CAWSKMGGPMDGYTF.

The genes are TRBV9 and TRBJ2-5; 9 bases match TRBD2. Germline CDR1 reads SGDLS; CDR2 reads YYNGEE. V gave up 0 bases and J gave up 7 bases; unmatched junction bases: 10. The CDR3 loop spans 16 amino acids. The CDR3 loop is CASSVEIAGDLGTQYF. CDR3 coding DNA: TGTGCCAGCAGCGTAGAAATAGCGGGGGACCTTGGGACCCAGTACTTC.

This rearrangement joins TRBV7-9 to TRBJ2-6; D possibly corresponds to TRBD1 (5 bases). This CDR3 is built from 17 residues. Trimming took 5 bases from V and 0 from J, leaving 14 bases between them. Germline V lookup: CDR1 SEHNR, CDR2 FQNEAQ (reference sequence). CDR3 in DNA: TGTGCCAGCAGCGCCAACCCAGACAGCTCTGGGGCCAACGTCCTGACTTTC. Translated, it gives CASSANPDSSGANVLTF.

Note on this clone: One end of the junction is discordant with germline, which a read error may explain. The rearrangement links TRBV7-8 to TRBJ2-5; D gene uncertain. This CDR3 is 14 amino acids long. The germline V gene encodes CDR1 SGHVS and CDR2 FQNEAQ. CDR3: CASSLVGYQDTQYF. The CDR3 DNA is TGTGCCAGCAGCTTAGTTGGGTACCAAGATACCCAGTACTTC.

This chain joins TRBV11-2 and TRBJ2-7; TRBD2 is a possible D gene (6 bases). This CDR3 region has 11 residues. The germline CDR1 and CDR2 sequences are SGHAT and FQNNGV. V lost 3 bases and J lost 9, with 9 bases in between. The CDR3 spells CASSLGDWQYF. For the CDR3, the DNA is TGTGCCAGCAGCTTGGGGGACTGGCAGTACTTC.

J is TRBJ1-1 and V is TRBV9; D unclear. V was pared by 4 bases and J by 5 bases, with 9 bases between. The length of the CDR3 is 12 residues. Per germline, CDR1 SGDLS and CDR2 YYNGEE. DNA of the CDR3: TGTGCCAGCAGCCCCCACCAAACTGAAGCTTTCTTT. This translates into CASSPHQTEAFF.

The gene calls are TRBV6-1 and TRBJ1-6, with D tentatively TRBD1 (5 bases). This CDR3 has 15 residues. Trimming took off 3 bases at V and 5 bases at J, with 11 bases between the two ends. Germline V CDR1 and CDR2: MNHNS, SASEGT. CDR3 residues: CASSELGGDNSPLHF. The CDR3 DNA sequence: TGTGCCAGCAGTGAGTTGGGGGGAGATAATTCACCCCTCCACTTT.

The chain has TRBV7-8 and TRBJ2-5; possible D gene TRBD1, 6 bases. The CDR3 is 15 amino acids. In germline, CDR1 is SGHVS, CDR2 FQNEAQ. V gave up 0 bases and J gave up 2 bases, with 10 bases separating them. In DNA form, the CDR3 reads TGTGCCAGCAGCTTAGCTCTGGACAGACAAGAGACCCAGTACTTC. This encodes CASSLALDRQETQYF.

Written as DNA, the CDR3 is TGTGCCAGCAATGACAGGGAGAGGGCCTACGAGCAGTACTTC. Protein: CASNDRERAYEQYF. The genes are TRBV27 and TRBJ2-7; 7 bases fit TRBD1. V was clipped by 7 bases and J by 2 bases; unmatched bases: 8. Germline lookup yields CDR1 MNHEY and CDR2 SMNVEV (reference sequence). The length of the CDR3 is 14 residues.

DNA for the CDR3: TGCGCCAGCAGCCAAGAAGACAAAAATCAGCCCCAGCATTTT. Residues: CASSQEDKNQPQHF. The chain couples TRBV4-1 to TRBJ1-5; D is undetermined. Per the germline V gene, CDR1 is MGHRA and CDR2 is YSYEKL. Trimming took 0 bases from V and 4 from J, leaving 7 bases between them. This CDR3 is 14 amino acids long.

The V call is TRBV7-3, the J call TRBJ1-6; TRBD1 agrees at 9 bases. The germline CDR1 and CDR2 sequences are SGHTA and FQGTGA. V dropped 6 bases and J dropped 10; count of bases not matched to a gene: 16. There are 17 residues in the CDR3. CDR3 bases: TGTGCCAGCAGACGAATCGGGGGACAGGGTCTCCCCTCACCCCTCCACTTT. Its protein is CASRRIGGQGLPSPLHF.

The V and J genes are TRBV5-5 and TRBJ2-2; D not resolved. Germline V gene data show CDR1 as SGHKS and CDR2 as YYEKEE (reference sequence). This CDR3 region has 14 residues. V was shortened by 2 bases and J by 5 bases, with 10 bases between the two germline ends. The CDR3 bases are TGTGCCAGCAGCTTATATCTAGGTACCGGGGAGCTGTTTTTT. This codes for CASSLYLGTGELFF.

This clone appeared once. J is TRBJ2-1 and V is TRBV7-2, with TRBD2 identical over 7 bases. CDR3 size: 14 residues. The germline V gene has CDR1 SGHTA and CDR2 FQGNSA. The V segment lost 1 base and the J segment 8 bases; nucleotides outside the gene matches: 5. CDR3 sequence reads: CASSLELAGHEQFF. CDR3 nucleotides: TGTGCCAGCAGCTTAGAATTAGCGGGCCATGAGCAGTTCTTC.

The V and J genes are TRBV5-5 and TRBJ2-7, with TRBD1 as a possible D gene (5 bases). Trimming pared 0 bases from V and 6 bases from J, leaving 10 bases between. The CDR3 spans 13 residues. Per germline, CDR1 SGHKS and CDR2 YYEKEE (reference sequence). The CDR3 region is CASSLGVGVEQYF. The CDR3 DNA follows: TGTGCCAGCAGCTTGGGGGTAGGGGTCGAGCAGTACTTC. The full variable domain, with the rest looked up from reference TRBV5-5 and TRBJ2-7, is DAGVTQSPTHLIKTRGQQVTLRCSPISGHKSVSWYQQVLGQGPQFIFQYYEKEERGRGNFPDRFSARQFPNYSSELNVNALLLGDSALYLCASSLGVGVEQYFGPGTRLTVT.

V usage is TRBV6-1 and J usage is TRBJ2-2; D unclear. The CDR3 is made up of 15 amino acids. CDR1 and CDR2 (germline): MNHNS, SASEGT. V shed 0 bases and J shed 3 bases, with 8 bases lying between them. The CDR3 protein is CASSEALQYTGELFF. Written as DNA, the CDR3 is TGTGCCAGCAGTGAAGCGCTCCAGTACACCGGGGAGCTGTTTTTT.